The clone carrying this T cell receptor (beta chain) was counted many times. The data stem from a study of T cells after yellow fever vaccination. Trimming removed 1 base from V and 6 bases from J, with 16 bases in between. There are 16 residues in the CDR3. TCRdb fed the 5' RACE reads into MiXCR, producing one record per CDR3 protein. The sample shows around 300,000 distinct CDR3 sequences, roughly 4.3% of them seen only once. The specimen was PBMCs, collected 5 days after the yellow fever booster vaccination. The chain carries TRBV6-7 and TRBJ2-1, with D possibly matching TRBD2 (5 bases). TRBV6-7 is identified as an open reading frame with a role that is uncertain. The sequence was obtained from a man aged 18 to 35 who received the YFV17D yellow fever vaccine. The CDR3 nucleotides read TGTGCCAGCAGTTACTTGGACTCCAGCTGTGTCAATGAGCAGTTCTTC. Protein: CASSYLDSSCVNEQFF.